These 2 T cell receptor beta chains originate from one sample sequenced in a study of CD8 T cells in Susac syndrome. Roughly 0.45 to 1 ug RNA was reverse transcribed with random hexamers. MiXCR, run by TCRdb on the immunoSEQ multiplex PCR reads, gives a single entry per CDR3 protein. The data contain around 79,000 distinct CDR3 sequences, about 95% of them singletons. What was sequenced was CD8+ T cells from PBMCs. The receptors derive from a human donor with multiple sclerosis.

In this sample, this clonotype turned up a few times. CDR3 sequence reads: CASTLGLGYPQETQYF. Written as DNA, the CDR3 is TGTGCCAGCACCCTCGGGCTAGGGTATCCTCAAGAGACCCAGTACTTC. The chain couples TRBV6-2 or TRBV6-3 to TRBJ2-5; D remains unclear. CDR3 length: 16 residues. V dropped 7 bases and J dropped 2 bases, with 20 bases sitting between them. Looked up from germline, CDR1 is MNHEY and CDR2 is SVGEGT.

About this clonotype: This CDR3 fails to terminate in the conserved phenylalanine or tryptophan, so it likely reflects a read error. This chain uses TRBV7-9 with TRBJ2-6; D remains ambiguous. Trimming took off 5 bases at V and 0 bases at J, with 14 bases between the two ends. This CDR3 is built from 17 residues. Germline loops: CDR1 SEHNR, CDR2 FQNEAQ (reference sequence). The CDR3 loop is CASSLGRGPSGANVLTS. The CDR3 DNA reads as TGTGCCAGCAGCCTTGGAAGAGGACCCTCTGGGGCCAACGTCCTGACTTCC.